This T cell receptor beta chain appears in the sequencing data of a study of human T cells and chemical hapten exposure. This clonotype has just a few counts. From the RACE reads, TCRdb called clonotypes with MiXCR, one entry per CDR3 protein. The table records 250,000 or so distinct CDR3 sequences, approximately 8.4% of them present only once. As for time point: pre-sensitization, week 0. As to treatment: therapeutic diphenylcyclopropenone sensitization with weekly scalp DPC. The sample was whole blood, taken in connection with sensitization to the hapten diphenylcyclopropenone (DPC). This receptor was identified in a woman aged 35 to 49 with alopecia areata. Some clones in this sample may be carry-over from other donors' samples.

The CDR3 nucleotides are TGCGCCAGCAGCTTCCCCCAGGGGACAGATACGCAGTATTTT. It specifies CASSFPQGTDTQYF. This chain joins TRBV5-1 and TRBJ2-3, with D perhaps TRBD1 (6 bases). Germline V CDR1 and CDR2: SGHRS, YFSETQ. The CDR3 has 14 residues. The ends were cut back, 2 bases at V and 3 bases at J, with 10 bases in the middle.